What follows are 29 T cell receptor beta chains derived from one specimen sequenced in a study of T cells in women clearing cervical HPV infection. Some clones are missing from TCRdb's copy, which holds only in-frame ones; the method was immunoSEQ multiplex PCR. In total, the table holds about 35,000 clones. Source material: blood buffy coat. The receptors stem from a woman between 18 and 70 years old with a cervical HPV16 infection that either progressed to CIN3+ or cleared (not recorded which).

The sequenced CDR3 bases are TGTGCCAGCAGTAGGCTAGCGGGAGACACGAATGAG. As protein: CASSRLAGDTNE. The entire CDR3 is CASSRLAGDTNEQFF. This chain joins TRBV2 and TRBJ2-1; 10 nucleotides agree with TRBD2. With the read ending 3 residues before the CDR3 end, the germline J gene is used to fill in that end. There are 15 residues in the CDR3. With 5 bases clipped from V and 7 bases from J, the junction kept 8 bases outside the gene matches. Germline loops: CDR1 SNHLY, CDR2 FYNNEI.

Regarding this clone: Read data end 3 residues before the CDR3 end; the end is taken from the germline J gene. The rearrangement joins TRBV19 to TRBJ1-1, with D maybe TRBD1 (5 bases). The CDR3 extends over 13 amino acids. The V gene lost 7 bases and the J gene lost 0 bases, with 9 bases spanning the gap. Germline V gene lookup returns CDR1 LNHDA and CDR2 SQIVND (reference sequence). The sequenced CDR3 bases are TGTGCCAGTACGCAGGGCATGAACACTGAA. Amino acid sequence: CASTQGMNTE. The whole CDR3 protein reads CASTQGMNTEAFF.

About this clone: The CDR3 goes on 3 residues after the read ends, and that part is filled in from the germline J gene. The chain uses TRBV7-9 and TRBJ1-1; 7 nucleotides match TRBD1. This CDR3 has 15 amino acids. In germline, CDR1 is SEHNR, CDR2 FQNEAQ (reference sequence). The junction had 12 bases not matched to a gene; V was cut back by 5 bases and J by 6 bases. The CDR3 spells CASSGAGQERAEAFF. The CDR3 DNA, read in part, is TGTGCCAGCAGCGGGGCTGGACAGGAGAGAGCTGAA.

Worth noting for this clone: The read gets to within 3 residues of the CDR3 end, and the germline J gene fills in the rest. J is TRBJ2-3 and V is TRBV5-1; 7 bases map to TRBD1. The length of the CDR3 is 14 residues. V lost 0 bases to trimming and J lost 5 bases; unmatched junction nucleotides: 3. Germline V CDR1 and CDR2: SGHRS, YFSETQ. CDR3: CASSLGQGIDTQYF. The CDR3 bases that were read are TGCGCCAGCAGCTTGGGACAGGGAATAGATACG.

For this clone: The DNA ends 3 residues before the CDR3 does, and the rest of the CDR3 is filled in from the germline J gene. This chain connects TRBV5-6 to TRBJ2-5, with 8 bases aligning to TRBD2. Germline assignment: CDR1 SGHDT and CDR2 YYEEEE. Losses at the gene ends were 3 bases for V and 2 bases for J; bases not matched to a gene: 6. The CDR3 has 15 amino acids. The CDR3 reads CASSSTSGDQETQYF. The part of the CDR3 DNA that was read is TGTGCCAGCAGCTCCACTAGCGGTGATCAAGAGACC.

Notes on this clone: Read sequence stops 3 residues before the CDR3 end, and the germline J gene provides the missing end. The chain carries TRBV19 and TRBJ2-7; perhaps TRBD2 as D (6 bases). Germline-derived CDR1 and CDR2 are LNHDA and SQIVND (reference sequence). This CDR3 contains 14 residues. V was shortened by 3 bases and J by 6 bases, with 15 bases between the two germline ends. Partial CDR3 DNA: TGTGCCAGTAGTATCGGGCTAGCCGGGAGCGAG. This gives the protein CASSIGLAGSE. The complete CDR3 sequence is CASSIGLAGSEQYF.

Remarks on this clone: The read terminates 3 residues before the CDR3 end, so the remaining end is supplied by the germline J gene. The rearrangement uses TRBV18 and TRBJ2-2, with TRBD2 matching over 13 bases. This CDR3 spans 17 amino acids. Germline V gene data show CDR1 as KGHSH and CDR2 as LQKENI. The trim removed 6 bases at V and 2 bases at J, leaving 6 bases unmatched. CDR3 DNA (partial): TGTGCCAGCTCGTCGACTAGCGGGAGGACTAACACCGGGGAG. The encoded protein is CASSSTSGRTNTGE. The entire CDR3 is CASSSTSGRTNTGELFF.

The DNA read from the CDR3 is TGTGCCAGCAGTTTAGGGACTAGCGGTTACACAGATACG. It encodes CASSLGTSGYTDT. The CDR3, in full, reads CASSLGTSGYTDTQYF. The gene calls are TRBV12-3 or TRBV12-4 and TRBJ2-3; 10 bases are shared with TRBD2. The read falls 3 residues short of the CDR3 end, and the missing part is taken from the germline J gene. There are 16 residues in the CDR3. V lost 1 base, J lost 2 bases, and 3 bases stayed unmatched.

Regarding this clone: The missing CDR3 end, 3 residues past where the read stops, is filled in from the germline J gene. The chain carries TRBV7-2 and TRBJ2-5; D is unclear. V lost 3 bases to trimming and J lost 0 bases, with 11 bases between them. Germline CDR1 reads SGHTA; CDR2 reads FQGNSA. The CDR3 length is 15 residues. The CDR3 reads CASSFFGLDQETQYF. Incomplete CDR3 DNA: TGTGCCAGCAGCTTTTTCGGGTTGGACCAAGAGACC.

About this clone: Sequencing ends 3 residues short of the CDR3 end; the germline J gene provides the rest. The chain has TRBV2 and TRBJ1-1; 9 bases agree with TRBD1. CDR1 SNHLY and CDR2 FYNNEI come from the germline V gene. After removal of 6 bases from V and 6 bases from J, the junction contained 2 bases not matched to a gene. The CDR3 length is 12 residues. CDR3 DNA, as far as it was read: TGTGCCAGCAGGAGACAGGGGGCTGAA. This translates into CASRRQGAE. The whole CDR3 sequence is CASRRQGAEAFF. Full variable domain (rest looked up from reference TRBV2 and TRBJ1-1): EPEVTQTPSHQVTQMGQEVILRCVPISNHLYFYWYRQILGQKVEFLVSFYNNEISEKSEIFDDQFSVERPDGSNFTLKIRSTKLEDSAMYFCASRRQGAEAFFGQGTRLTVV.

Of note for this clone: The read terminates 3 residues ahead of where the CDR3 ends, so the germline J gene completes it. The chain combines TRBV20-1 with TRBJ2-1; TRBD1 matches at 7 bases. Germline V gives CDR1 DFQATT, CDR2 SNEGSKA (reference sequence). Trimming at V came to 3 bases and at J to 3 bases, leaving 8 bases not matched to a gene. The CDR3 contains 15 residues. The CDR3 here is CSARDKTGYYNEQFF. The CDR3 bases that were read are TGCAGTGCTAGGGACAAGACAGGGTACTACAATGAG.

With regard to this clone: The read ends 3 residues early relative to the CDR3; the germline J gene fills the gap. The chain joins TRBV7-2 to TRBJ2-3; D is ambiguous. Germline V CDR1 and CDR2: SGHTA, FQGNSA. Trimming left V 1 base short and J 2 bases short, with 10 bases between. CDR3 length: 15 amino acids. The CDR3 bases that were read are TGTGCCAGCAGCTTAGGAGGTTGGCTCACAGATACG. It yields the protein CASSLGGWLTDT. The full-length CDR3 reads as CASSLGGWLTDTQYF. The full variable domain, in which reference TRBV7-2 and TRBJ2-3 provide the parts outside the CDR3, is GAGVSQSPSNKVTEKGKDVELRCDPISGHTALYWYRQSLGQGLEFLIYFQGNSAPDKSGLPSDRFSAERTGGSVSTLTIQRTQQEDSAVYLCASSLGGWLTDTQYFGPGTRLTVL.

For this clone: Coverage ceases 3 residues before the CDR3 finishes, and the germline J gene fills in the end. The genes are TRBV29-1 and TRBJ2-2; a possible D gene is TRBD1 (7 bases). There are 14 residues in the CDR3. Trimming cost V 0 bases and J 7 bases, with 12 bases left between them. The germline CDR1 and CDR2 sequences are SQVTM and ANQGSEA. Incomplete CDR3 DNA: TGCAGCGTTGAAGAAACCAGGGGGGTCGGGGAG. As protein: CSVEETRGVGE. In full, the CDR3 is CSVEETRGVGELFF.

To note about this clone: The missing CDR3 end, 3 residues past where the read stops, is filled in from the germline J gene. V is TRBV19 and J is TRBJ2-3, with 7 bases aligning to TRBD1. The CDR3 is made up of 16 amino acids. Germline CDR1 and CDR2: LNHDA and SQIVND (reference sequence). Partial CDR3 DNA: TGTGCCAGTAGTAGGTGGACAGGAAATAGCAATCAGCCG. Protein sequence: CASSRWTGNSNQP. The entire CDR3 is CASSRWTGNSNQPQYF.

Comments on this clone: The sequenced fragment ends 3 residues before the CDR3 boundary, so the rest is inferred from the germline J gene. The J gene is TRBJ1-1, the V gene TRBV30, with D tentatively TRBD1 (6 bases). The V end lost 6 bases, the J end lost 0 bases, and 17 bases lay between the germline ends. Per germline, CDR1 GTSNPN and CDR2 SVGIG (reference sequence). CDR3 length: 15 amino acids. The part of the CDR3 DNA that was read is TGTGCCTGCCTCAGGGGACGACCGATGAACACTGAA. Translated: CACLRGRPMNTE. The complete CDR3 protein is CACLRGRPMNTEAFF.

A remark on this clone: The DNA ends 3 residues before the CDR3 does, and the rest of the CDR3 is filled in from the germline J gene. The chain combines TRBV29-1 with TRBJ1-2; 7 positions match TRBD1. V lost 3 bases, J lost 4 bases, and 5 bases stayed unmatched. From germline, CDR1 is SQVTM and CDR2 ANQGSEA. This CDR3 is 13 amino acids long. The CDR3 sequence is CSVDTGEAYGYTF. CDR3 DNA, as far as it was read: TGCAGCGTTGATACAGGGGAAGCCTATGGC. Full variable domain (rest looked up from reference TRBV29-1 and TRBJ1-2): SAVISQKPSRDICQRGTSLTIQCQVDSQVTMMFWYRQQPGQSLTLIATANQGSEATYESGFVIDKFPISRPNLTFSTLTVSNMSPEDSSIYLCSVDTGEAYGYTFGSGTRLTVV.

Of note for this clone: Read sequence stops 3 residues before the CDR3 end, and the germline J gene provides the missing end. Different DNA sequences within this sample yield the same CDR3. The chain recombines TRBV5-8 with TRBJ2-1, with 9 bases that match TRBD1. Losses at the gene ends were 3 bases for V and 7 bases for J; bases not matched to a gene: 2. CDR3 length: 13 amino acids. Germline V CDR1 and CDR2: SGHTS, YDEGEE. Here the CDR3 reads CASSSDRGNEQFF. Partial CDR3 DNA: TGTGCCAGCAGCTCTGACAGGGGGAATGAG.

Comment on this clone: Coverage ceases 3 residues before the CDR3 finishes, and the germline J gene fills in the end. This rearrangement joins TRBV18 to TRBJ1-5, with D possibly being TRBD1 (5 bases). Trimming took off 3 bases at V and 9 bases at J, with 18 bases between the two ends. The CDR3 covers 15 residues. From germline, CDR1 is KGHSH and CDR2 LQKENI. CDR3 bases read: TGTGCCAGCTCACCTGGGACTAGCGGCGAAGCGCCC. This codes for CASSPGTSGEAP. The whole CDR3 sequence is CASSPGTSGEAPQHF.

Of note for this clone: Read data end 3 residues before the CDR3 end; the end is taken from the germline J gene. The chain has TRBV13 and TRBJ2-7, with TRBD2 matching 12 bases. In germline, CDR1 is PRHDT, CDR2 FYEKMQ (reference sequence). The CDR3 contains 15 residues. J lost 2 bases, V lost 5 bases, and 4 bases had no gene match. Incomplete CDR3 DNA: TGTGCCAGCAGCCACCGACTAGCGGGAGCCTACGAG. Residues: CASSHRLAGAYE. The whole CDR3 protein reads CASSHRLAGAYEQYF. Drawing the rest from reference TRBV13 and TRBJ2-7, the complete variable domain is AAGVIQSPRHLIKEKRETATLKCYPIPRHDTVYWYQQGPGQDPQFLISFYEKMQSDKGSIPDRFSAQQFSDYHSELNMSSLELGDSALYFCASSHRLAGAYEQYFGPGTRLTVT.

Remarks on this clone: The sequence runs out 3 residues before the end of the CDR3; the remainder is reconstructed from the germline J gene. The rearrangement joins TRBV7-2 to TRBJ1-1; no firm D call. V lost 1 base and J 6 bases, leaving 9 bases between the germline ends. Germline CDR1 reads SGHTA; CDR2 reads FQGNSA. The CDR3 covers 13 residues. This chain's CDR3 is CASSLESLSEAFF. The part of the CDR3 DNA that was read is TGTGCCAGCAGCTTAGAGTCACTGTCTGAA.

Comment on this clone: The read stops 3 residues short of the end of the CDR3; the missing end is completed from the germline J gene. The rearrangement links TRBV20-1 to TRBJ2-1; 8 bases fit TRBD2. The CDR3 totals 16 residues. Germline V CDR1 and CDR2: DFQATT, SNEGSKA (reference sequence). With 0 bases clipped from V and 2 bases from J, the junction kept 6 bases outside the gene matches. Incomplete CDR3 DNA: TGCAGTGCTAGAGATAGAAAACTAGCGGCCTACAATGAG. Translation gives CSARDRKLAAYNE. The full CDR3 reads CSARDRKLAAYNEQFF.

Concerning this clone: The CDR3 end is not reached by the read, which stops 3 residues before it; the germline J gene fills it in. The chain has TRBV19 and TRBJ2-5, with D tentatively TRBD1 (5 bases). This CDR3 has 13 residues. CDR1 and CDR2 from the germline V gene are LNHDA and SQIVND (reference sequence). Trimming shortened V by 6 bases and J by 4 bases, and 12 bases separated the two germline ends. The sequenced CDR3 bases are TGTGCCAGTAGCTCAGGGTTTAGAGAGACC. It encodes CASSSGFRET. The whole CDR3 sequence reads CASSSGFRETQYF.

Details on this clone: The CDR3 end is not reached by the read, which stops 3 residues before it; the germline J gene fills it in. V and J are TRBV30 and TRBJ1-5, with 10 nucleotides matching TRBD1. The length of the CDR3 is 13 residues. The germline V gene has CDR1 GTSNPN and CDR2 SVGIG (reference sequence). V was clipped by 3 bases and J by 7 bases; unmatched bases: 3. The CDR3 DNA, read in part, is TGTGCCTGGAGCGGACAGGGGGGCCAGCCC. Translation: CAWSGQGGQP. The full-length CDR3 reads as CAWSGQGGQPQHF.

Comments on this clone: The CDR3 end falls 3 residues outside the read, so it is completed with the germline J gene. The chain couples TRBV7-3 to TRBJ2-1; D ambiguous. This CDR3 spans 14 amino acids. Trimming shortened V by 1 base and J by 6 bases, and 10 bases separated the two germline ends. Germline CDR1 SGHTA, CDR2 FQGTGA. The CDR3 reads CASSLRLDVNEQFF. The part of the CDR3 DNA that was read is TGTGCCAGCAGCTTAAGGCTAGATGTCAATGAG.

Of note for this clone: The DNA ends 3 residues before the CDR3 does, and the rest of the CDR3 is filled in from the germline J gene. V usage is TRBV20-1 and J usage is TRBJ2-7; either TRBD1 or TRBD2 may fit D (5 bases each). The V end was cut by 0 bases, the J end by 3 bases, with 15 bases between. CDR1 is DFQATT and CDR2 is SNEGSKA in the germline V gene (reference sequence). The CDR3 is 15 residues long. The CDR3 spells CSAREAGRGFYEQYF. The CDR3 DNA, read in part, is TGCAGTGCTAGAGAAGCAGGGAGAGGGTTCTACGAG.

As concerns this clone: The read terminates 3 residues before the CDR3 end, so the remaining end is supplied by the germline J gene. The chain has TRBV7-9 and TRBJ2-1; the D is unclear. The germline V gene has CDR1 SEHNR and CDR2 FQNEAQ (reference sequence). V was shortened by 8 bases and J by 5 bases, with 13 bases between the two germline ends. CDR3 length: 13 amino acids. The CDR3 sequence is CASGLPGNNEQFF. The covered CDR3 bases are TGTGCCAGCGGTCTCCCAGGTAACAATGAG.

CDR3 bases read: TGTGCCAGCACCCCATTTGGACTGAGAGAGACC. Translated: CASTPFGLRET. The CDR3, in full, reads CASTPFGLRETQYF. The chain joins TRBV7-2 to TRBJ2-5; D is perhaps TRBD2 (5 bases). The missing CDR3 end, 3 residues past where the read stops, is filled in from the germline J gene. V was trimmed by 7 bases and J by 4 bases, leaving 16 bases between them. The germline V gene encodes CDR1 SGHTA and CDR2 FQGNSA. This CDR3 has 14 amino acids.

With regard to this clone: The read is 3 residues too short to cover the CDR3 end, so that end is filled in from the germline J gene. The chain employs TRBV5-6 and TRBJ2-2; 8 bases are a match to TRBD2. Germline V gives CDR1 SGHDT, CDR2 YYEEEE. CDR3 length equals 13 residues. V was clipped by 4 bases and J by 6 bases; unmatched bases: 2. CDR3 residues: CASSPGGAGELFF. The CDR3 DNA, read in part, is TGTGCCAGCAGCCCCGGGGGGGCCGGGGAG.

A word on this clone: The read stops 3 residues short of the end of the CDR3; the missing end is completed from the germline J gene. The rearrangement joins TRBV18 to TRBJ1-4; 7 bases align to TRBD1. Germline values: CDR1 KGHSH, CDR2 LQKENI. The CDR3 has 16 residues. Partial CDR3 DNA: TGTGCCAGCTCACCATCCGGGACAGCCTTTAATTCACCA. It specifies CASSPSGTAFNSP. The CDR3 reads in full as CASSPSGTAFNSPLFF.